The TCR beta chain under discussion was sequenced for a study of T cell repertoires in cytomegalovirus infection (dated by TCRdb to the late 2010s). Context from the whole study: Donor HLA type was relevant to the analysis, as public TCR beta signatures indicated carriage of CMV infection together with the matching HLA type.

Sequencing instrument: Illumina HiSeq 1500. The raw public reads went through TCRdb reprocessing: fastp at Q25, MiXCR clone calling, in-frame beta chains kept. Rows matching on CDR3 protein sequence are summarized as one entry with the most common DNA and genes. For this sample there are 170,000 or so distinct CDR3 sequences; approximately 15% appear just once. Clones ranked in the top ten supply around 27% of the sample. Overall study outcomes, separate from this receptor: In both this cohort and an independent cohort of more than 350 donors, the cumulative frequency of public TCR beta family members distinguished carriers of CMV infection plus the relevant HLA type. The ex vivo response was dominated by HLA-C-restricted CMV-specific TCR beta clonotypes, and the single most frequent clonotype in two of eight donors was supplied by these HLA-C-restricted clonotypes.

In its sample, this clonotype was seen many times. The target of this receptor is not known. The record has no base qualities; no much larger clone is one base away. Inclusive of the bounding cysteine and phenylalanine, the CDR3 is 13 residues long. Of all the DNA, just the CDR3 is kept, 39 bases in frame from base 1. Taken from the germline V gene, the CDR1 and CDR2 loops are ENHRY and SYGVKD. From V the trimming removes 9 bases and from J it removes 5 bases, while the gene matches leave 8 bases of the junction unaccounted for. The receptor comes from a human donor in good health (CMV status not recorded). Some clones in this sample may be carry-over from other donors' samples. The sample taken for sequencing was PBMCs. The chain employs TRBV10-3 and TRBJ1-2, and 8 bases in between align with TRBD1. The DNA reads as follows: TGTGCCATGGGACAGGACGTGGGATATGGCTACACCTTC. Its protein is CAMGQDVGYGYTF.